One and the same sample provided the 21 T cell receptor beta chains below, sequenced in a study of a mutant IDH1 vaccine in newly diagnosed glioma. The antigens for these receptors are not known. Clones were read by immunoSEQ multiplex PCR, and TCRdb kept only the in-frame ones, dropping some. The table includes over 55,000 clones, approximately 89% detected once. Noted time point: week 11, during vaccination. What each vaccine dose contained was 300 ug of mutant IDH1 20-mer peptide, accompanied by topical imiquimod. Sequenced material: PBMCs, taken from a glioma patient whose treatment included an IDH1 peptide vaccine. All receptors come from a man aged 35 to 55 with glioma.

As regards this clone: Germline and junction disagree at one end, which may indicate a read error. The chain recombines TRBV4-1 with TRBJ2-1, with D tentatively TRBD2 (6 bases). The CDR3 is made up of 17 amino acids. CDR1 MGHRA and CDR2 YSYEKL come from the germline V gene. The CDR3 DNA follows: TGCGCCAGCAGCCAAATCCTAGCGAGAGACTCCAACAATGAGCAGTTCTTC. Translated, it gives CASSQILARDSNNEQFF.

V and J are TRBV2 and TRBJ2-5; TRBD1 aligns across 7 bases. Germline CDR1 reads SNHLY; CDR2 reads FYNNEI. The CDR3 has 14 residues. With V trimmed by 3 bases and J by 4 bases, 5 bases remained unmatched. As DNA, the CDR3 is TGTGCCAGCAGTGAGAGGGGACAGACAGAGACCCAGTACTTC. Translated, it gives CASSERGQTETQYF.

J is TRBJ2-6 and V is TRBV5-5; tentatively, D is TRBD2 (5 bases). CDR1 is SGHKS and CDR2 is YYEKEE in the germline V gene (reference sequence). V gave up 4 bases and J gave up 1 base, with 15 bases separating them. CDR3 length: 17 residues. As DNA, the CDR3 is TGTGCCAGCAGCCTCGCGGGTGGAAAGTCTGGGGCCAACGTCCTGACTTTC. This codes for CASSLAGGKSGANVLTF.

The chain has TRBV9 and TRBJ2-1; the match to TRBD2 covers 8 bases. Germline V gives CDR1 SGDLS, CDR2 YYNGEE. V lost 4 bases to trimming and J lost 7 bases; unmatched junction nucleotides: 7. This CDR3 is built from 14 residues. The DNA of the CDR3 is TGTGCCAGCAGCCCCGGGAGGGGGAGGAATGAGCAGTTCTTC. Its protein product is CASSPGRGRNEQFF.

Only one count was recorded for this clone. The rearrangement links TRBV23-1 to TRBJ2-1, with 9 bases identical to TRBD1. TRBV23-1 belongs to the ORF category, with a function that is uncertain. The CDR3 has 18 amino acids. After removal of 6 bases from V and 2 bases from J, the junction contained 14 bases not matched to a gene. The chain's CDR3 is CASRKRDREVSTYNEQFF. In nucleotides, the CDR3 is TGCGCCAGCAGAAAAAGGGACAGGGAAGTTTCAACCTACAATGAGCAGTTCTTC.

The J gene is TRBJ2-3, the V gene TRBV7-3; D may be TRBD1 (5 bases). Trimming left V 2 bases short and J 0 bases short, with 9 bases between. The CDR3 is 15 amino acids. Germline assignment: CDR1 SGHTA and CDR2 FQGTGA. CDR3 amino acids: CASSLGASSTDTQYF. Here the CDR3 DNA reads TGTGCCAGCAGCTTAGGGGCTTCTAGCACAGATACGCAGTATTTT.

This chain connects TRBV19 to TRBJ2-1; D gene uncertain. Germline-derived CDR1 and CDR2 are LNHDA and SQIVND (reference sequence). This CDR3 spans 13 amino acids. The ends were cut back, 5 bases at V and 0 bases at J, with 5 bases in the middle. CDR3 in amino acids: CASSPLSYNEQFF. The CDR3 coding sequence is TGTGCCAGTAGTCCCCTCTCCTACAATGAGCAGTTCTTC. Using reference TRBV19 and TRBJ2-1 for the parts outside the CDR3, the full variable domain is DGGITQSPKYLFRKEGQNVTLSCEQNLNHDAMYWYRQDPGQGLRLIYYSQIVNDFQKGDIAEGYSVSREKKESFPLTVTSAQKNPTAFYLCASSPLSYNEQFFGPGTRLTVL.

The V gene is TRBV2, the J gene TRBJ2-1; D uncertain. The CDR3 spans 11 residues. V lost 2 bases, J lost 6 bases, and 2 bases lay in between. CDR1 SNHLY and CDR2 FYNNEI come from the germline V gene. The CDR3 sequence is CASSESNEQFF. CDR3 nucleotides: TGTGCCAGCAGTGAAAGCAATGAGCAGTTCTTC.

The chain has TRBV19 and TRBJ2-3; no definite D call. Trimming removed 5 bases from V and 2 bases from J, with 11 bases in between. This CDR3 is 14 amino acids long. Germline lookup yields CDR1 LNHDA and CDR2 SQIVND (reference sequence). CDR3: CASSRQEHTDTQYF. Here the CDR3 DNA reads TGTGCCAGTAGTCGGCAGGAACACACAGATACGCAGTATTTT.

The chain carries TRBV15 and TRBJ1-2, with a tentative D call TRBD1 (6 bases). The CDR3 covers 15 residues. V lost 1 base, J lost 5 bases, and 14 bases lay in between. In germline, CDR1 is LNHNV, CDR2 YYDKDF (reference sequence). CDR3 sequence: CATSRASGVSYGYTF. The CDR3 DNA reads TGTGCCACCAGCAGAGCGTCAGGGGTTTCGTATGGCTACACCTTC.

The J gene is TRBJ1-6, the V gene TRBV30; the D gene is possibly TRBD1 (5 bases). Germline CDR1 is GTSNPN and CDR2 is SVGIG (reference sequence). There are 13 residues in the CDR3. Trimming left V 3 bases short and J 3 bases short, with 6 bases between. The CDR3 protein is CAWRTDYNSPLHF. CDR3 bases: TGTGCCTGGAGGACAGACTATAATTCACCCCTCCACTTT.

The rearrangement links TRBV6-5 to TRBJ2-2, with 8 positions matching TRBD2. Germline values: CDR1 MNHEY, CDR2 SVGAGI. V gave up 10 bases and J gave up 4 bases; unmatched junction bases: 5. This CDR3 is 13 amino acids long. The CDR3 DNA follows: TGTGCCACCCGGGGGGGCGGCACCGGGGAGCTGTTTTTT. This translates into CATRGGGTGELFF.

J is TRBJ2-1 and V is TRBV28; TRBD2 might be the D (6 bases). In germline, CDR1 is MDHEN, CDR2 SYDVKM. Trimming cost V 2 bases and J 15 bases, with 14 bases left between them. CDR3 length: 12 amino acids. CDR3 in amino acids: CASSLRPGEAFF. CDR3 nucleotides: TGTGCCAGCAGTTTACGCCCGGGGGAGGCGTTCTTC.

This clone was observed a handful of times. CDR3 in DNA: TGTGCCGCGAGCAGGTCTACTAATTCACCCCTCCACTTT. Residues: CAASRSTNSPLHF. The chain employs TRBV2 and TRBJ1-6; no clear D. CDR1 is SNHLY, CDR2 FYNNEI, per germline. The CDR3 has 13 residues. The V gene lost 11 bases and the J gene lost 6 bases, with 14 bases spanning the gap.

The chain couples TRBV6-1 to TRBJ2-7; 9 nucleotides align to TRBD1. The CDR3 has 14 amino acids. Germline CDR1 reads MNHNS; CDR2 reads SASEGT. V trimming: 5 bases; J trimming: 6 bases; junction bases outside the gene matches: 8. CDR3 protein: CASSSGTGQSEQYF. The CDR3 DNA sequence: TGTGCCAGCAGTTCCGGGACAGGGCAAAGCGAGCAGTACTTC.

The rearrangement links TRBV6-6 to TRBJ2-1, with 11 bases matching TRBD2. This CDR3 spans 16 amino acids. Losses at the gene ends were 7 bases for V and 3 bases for J; bases not matched to a gene: 8. CDR1 and CDR2 from the germline V gene are MNHNY and SVGAGI (reference sequence). For the CDR3, the DNA is TGTGCCAGCACCTCCTCACTAGCGGGGGACTACAATGAGCAGTTCTTC. Residues: CASTSSLAGDYNEQFF.

J is TRBJ2-5 and V is TRBV28; 7 nucleotides line up with TRBD1. This CDR3 contains 15 residues. CDR1 and CDR2 (germline): MDHEN, SYDVKM. Trimming took 5 bases from V and 1 from J; bases not matched to a gene: 7. CDR3 sequence (DNA): TGTGCCAGCAGTCCCCTTAGGGGGCCCCAAGAGACCCAGTACTTC. Translation: CASSPLRGPQETQYF.

The chain links TRBV30 to TRBJ1-1; 12 bases agree with TRBD1. Germline assignment: CDR1 GTSNPN and CDR2 SVGIG (reference sequence). The CDR3 runs 15 residues. J lost 5 bases, V lost 3 bases, and 7 bases had no gene match. The CDR3 spells CAWSRGQGAGTEAFF. CDR3 in DNA: TGTGCCTGGAGCAGGGGACAGGGGGCGGGAACTGAAGCTTTCTTT.

The rearrangement uses TRBV6-4 and TRBJ2-3, with 7 nucleotides matching TRBD1. This CDR3 has 15 residues. Losses at the gene ends were 3 bases for V and 1 base for J; bases not matched to a gene: 4. From germline, CDR1 is MRHNA and CDR2 SNTAGT. The CDR3 loop reads CASSEPGTGTDTQYF. CDR3 sequence (DNA): TGTGCCAGCAGTGAGCCCGGGACAGGCACAGATACGCAGTATTTT.

This chain connects TRBV29-1 to TRBJ1-1; D not resolved. V was cut by 5 bases and J by 0 bases, with 10 bases left in between. Germline assignment: CDR1 SQVTM and CDR2 ANQGSEA. The CDR3 covers 13 residues. CDR3 in DNA: TGCAGCGTTATGTTAGGTTTGAACACTGAAGCTTTCTTT. It is translated as CSVMLGLNTEAFF.

The chain employs TRBV5-4 and TRBJ2-7; D is tentatively TRBD1 or TRBD2 (5 bases each). Trimming took 6 bases from V and 6 from J, leaving 19 bases between them. Germline values: CDR1 SGHNT, CDR2 YYREEE (reference sequence). The CDR3 has 14 amino acids. DNA for the CDR3: TGTGCCAGCACCCCGGGACGGGCCTCTTCCGAGCAGTACTTC. Its protein is CASTPGRASSEQYF.